This T cell receptor beta chain was captured in a study of spatial heterogeneity in lung cancer. A single record per CDR3 protein comes from TCRdb applying MiXCR to the 5' RACE reads. The sample has 95,000 to 120,000 distinct CDR3 sequences, approximately 10% seen once; the top ten hold roughly 24%. The germline gives CDR1 SGHAT, CDR2 FQDESV (reference sequence). Trimming removed 5 bases from V and 3 bases from J; junction bases left unmatched: 8. This CDR3 region has 16 residues. Time point in this sample: blood at routine non-recurrence follow-up after resection. From tumor, nontumor lung or frozen PBMC, whole RNA was taken unsorted for sequencing.

This material consisted of PBMCs, taken at follow-up. The TCR was taken from a female donor with early-stage non-small cell lung cancer. The rearrangement uses TRBV11-1 and TRBJ2-1; 9 positions agree with TRBD1. The DNA of the CDR3 is TGTGCCAGCAGCCTTGTGACAGGGGGATTCTACAATGAGCAGTTCTTC. Its protein product is CASSLVTGGFYNEQFF.